These 16 T cell receptor beta chains came from one sample sequenced in a study of OX40 agonist ivuxolimab in advanced cancers. TCRdb's copy holds only in-frame clones and misses some; the assay was immunoSEQ multiplex PCR. This table has approximately 77,000 clones, less than 95% appearing once. The sequenced sample was CD4+ or CD8+ T cells sorted from blood, obtained in a trial of the OX40 agonist ivuxolimab. These receptors were taken from an adult with an advanced solid tumor such as melanoma, head and neck, liver or kidney cancer.

The chain uses TRBV19 and TRBJ1-5; D gene uncertain. The V gene lost 10 bases and the J gene lost 7 bases, with 20 bases spanning the gap. Germline V gives CDR1 LNHDA, CDR2 SQIVND (reference sequence). This CDR3 region has 14 residues. CDR3 region: CAKSPPGSFQPQHF. CDR3 nucleotide sequence: TGTGCCAAGAGTCCTCCTGGTAGCTTCCAGCCCCAGCATTTT.

This chain links TRBV30 with TRBJ2-1; tentatively, D is TRBD1 (5 bases). Germline assignment: CDR1 GTSNPN and CDR2 SVGIG (reference sequence). The length of the CDR3 is 14 residues. V dropped 5 bases and J dropped 4 bases, with 15 bases sitting between them. The CDR3 loop is CAWSSWGVYNEQFF. The CDR3 DNA follows: TGTGCCTGGTCCTCCTGGGGCGTGTACAATGAGCAGTTCTTC. Full variable domain (outside the CDR3, taken from reference TRBV30 and TRBJ2-1): SQTIHQWPATLVQPVGSPLSLECTVEGTSNPNLYWYRQAAGRGLQLLFYSVGIGQISSEVPQNLSASRPQDRQFILSSKKLLLSDSGFYLCAWSSWGVYNEQFFGPGTRLTVL.

The chain recombines TRBV19 with TRBJ2-1, with 12 bases fitting TRBD2. The trim removed 1 base at V and 7 bases at J, leaving 5 bases unmatched. The CDR3 is 16 residues long. Germline-derived CDR1 and CDR2 are LNHDA and SQIVND (reference sequence). CDR3 region: CASSIAPSGRVNEQFF. DNA of the CDR3: TGTGCCAGTAGTATAGCCCCTAGCGGGAGGGTAAATGAGCAGTTCTTC.

This clone was seen only a few times. The chain recombines TRBV4-1 with TRBJ1-3; perhaps TRBD1 as D (5 bases). The germline V and J ends were trimmed by 0 bases and 4 bases, with 19 bases remaining between them. The germline CDR1 and CDR2 sequences are MGHRA and YSYEKL. The CDR3 has 18 amino acids. The chain's CDR3 is CASSQDSPPRAAGNTIYF. The CDR3 DNA reads as TGCGCCAGCAGCCAAGATAGCCCCCCCAGGGCGGCCGGAAACACCATATATTTT.

The chain couples TRBV5-5 to TRBJ2-1; 8 bases are a match to TRBD1. V lost 0 bases, J lost 5 bases, and 10 bases stayed unmatched. CDR3 length: 17 amino acids. The germline V gene has CDR1 SGHKS and CDR2 YYEKEE (reference sequence). CDR3 sequence: CASSLAVIRTGNNEQFF. The CDR3 DNA sequence: TGTGCCAGCAGCTTGGCCGTCATTAGGACAGGGAACAATGAGCAGTTCTTC. Full variable domain (missing parts from reference TRBV5-5 and TRBJ2-1): DAGVTQSPTHLIKTRGQQVTLRCSPISGHKSVSWYQQVLGQGPQFIFQYYEKEERGRGNFPDRFSARQFPNYSSELNVNALLLGDSALYLCASSLAVIRTGNNEQFFGPGTRLTVL.

This sequence joins TRBV18 and TRBJ1-1; D call uncertain. The V gene's germline CDR1 is KGHSH and CDR2 LQKENI. V shed 3 bases and J shed 0 bases, with 8 bases lying between them. The CDR3 is 14 amino acids. As DNA, the CDR3 is TGTGCCAGCTCACCTCGGCCCATGAACACTGAAGCTTTCTTT. Its translation: CASSPRPMNTEAFF.

The chain links TRBV28 to TRBJ1-4; D is possibly TRBD1 (5 bases). Trimming stripped 6 bases from V and 8 bases from J, with 10 bases between. This CDR3 is 12 amino acids long. Germline CDR1 is MDHEN and CDR2 is SYDVKM. The CDR3 region is CASRAGGEKLFF. In DNA, the CDR3 is TGTGCCAGCAGGGCGGGGGGGGAAAAACTGTTTTTT.

The rearrangement links TRBV28 to TRBJ1-3, with D hard to call. The V end was cut by 6 bases, the J end by 4 bases, with 10 bases between. The CDR3 runs to 13 residues. Germline CDR1 MDHEN, CDR2 SYDVKM. The CDR3 sequence: CASSLGLGNTIYF. CDR3 in DNA: TGTGCCAGCAGCCTCGGTCTAGGAAACACCATATATTTT.

The table lists this clone with a count of one. V gene TRBV18 combines with J gene TRBJ2-4; TRBD1 matches at 10 bases. CDR3 length: 16 amino acids. The germline CDR1 and CDR2 sequences are KGHSH and LQKENI. J was trimmed by 7 bases and V by 2 bases; bases with no gene match: 8. The CDR3 DNA follows: TGTGCCAGCTCACCATTAGGGACAGGGGTTGGGAACATTCAGTACTTC. It translates to CASSPLGTGVGNIQYF.

This chain connects TRBV19 to TRBJ1-5; possible D gene TRBD1, 6 bases. Trimming took 3 bases from V and 0 from J, leaving 9 bases between them. Germline V gene lookup returns CDR1 LNHDA and CDR2 SQIVND (reference sequence). CDR3 length equals 15 residues. CDR3 in amino acids: CASSIGQYSNQPQHF. The CDR3 nucleotides read TGTGCCAGTAGTATCGGACAGTATAGCAATCAGCCCCAGCATTTT. Full variable domain (rest looked up from reference TRBV19 and TRBJ1-5): DGGITQSPKYLFRKEGQNVTLSCEQNLNHDAMYWYRQDPGQGLRLIYYSQIVNDFQKGDIAEGYSVSREKKESFPLTVTSAQKNPTAFYLCASSIGQYSNQPQHFGDGTRLSIL.

The chain employs TRBV11-3 and TRBJ2-7; D perhaps matches TRBD2 (6 bases). This CDR3 spans 14 amino acids. Germline V CDR1 and CDR2: SGHNT, YENEEA. Deletions cut 0 bases from V and 2 bases from J, with 8 bases between. The CDR3 coding sequence is TGTGCCAGCAGCTTAGAGGGGGGACCCTACGAGCAGTACTTC. Translation: CASSLEGGPYEQYF.

This clone was recorded only once. The chain is built from TRBV7-9 and TRBJ1-2; TRBD1 matches at 8 bases. Germline assignment: CDR1 SEHNR and CDR2 FQNEAQ (reference sequence). The CDR3 covers 14 residues. V lost 5 bases and J lost 6; bases outside the gene matches: 8. The DNA for the CDR3 is TGTGCCAGCAGCCGGGGGACAGGCACGGATGGCTACACCTTC. Its translation is CASSRGTGTDGYTF. Looking up the rest from reference TRBV7-9 and TRBJ1-2 gives the full variable domain: DTGVSQNPRHKITKRGQNVTFRCDPISEHNRLYWYRQTLGQGPEFLTYFQNEAQLEKSRLLSDRFSAERPKGSFSTLEIQRTEQGDSAMYLCASSRGTGTDGYTFGSGTRLTVV.

As to this clone: The junction shows a germline mismatch at one end, possibly a read error. The chain joins TRBV7-7 to TRBJ2-5; 7 bases agree with TRBD2. The CDR3 runs 16 residues. Germline lookup yields CDR1 SSHAT and CDR2 FNYEAQ (reference sequence). For the CDR3, the DNA is TGTGCTAGCAGCGCTCAAGGGGCGGGAGTGGGGGAGACCCAGTACTTC. Translation: CASSAQGAGVGETQYF. The entire variable domain, with the rest obtained from reference TRBV7-7 and TRBJ2-5, is as follows: GAGVSQSPRYKVTKRGQDVTLRCDPISSHATLYWYQQALGQGPEFLTYFNYEAQPDKSGLPSDRFSAERPEGSISTLTIQRTEQRDSAMYRCASSAQGAGVGETQYFGPGTRLLVL.

V and J are TRBV19 and TRBJ1-5; unclear D gene. This CDR3 has 13 amino acids. Deletions cut 8 bases from V and 5 bases from J, with 13 bases between. Germline-derived CDR1 and CDR2 are LNHDA and SQIVND (reference sequence). The CDR3 coding sequence is TGTGCCAGTCTCGCGGGGAGGGATCAGCCCCAGCATTTT. Encoded protein: CASLAGRDQPQHF.

The rearrangement uses TRBV19 and TRBJ1-5; D call uncertain. V was shortened by 7 bases and J by 4 bases, with 20 bases between the two germline ends. CDR1 and CDR2 (germline): LNHDA, SQIVND (reference sequence). The CDR3 spans 16 residues. CDR3 nucleotides: TGTGCCAGTATGGGCCCAACTGGGGTTTTTAATCAGCCCCAGCATTTT. Translating gives CASMGPTGVFNQPQHF.

This clone was detected once. The V call is TRBV30, the J call TRBJ1-4; TRBD1 might be the D (5 bases). The length of the CDR3 is 13 residues. From germline, CDR1 is GTSNPN and CDR2 SVGIG (reference sequence). Trimming removed 5 bases at V and 8 bases at J, with 15 bases between. CDR3 DNA sequence: TGTGCCTGGGCACCAGGGTTCGGCGAAAAACTGTTTTTT. Its translation is CAWAPGFGEKLFF. Looking up the rest from reference TRBV30 and TRBJ1-4 gives the full variable domain: SQTIHQWPATLVQPVGSPLSLECTVEGTSNPNLYWYRQAAGRGLQLLFYSVGIGQISSEVPQNLSASRPQDRQFILSSKKLLLSDSGFYLCAWAPGFGEKLFFGSGTQLSVL.